This is a list of T cell receptor beta chains from one sample in a study of identical twins' blood T cells. One entry per CDR3 protein results from TCRdb running MiXCR on the 5' RACE reads. This sample has roughly 380,000 distinct CDR3 sequences, with roughly 28% found just once. Sequencing used PBMCs. The origin of the receptors is a woman between 18 and 49 years old in good health. Each CDR3 is given with its conserved first and last residue. Fields, in order: clone size, D gene, J gene, V gene, CDR3 protein, CDR3 DNA. The D gene is left open where the match is weak. Some rows have no size entry. The others give once, few or many, or a class for an expanded clone.

>.|.|TRBJ2-7|TRBV27
CASSTWSRVSYEQYF
TGTGCCAGCAGTACCTGGTCCCGTGTCTCCTACGAGCAGTACTTC
>.|.|TRBJ2-1|TRBV5-1
CASSLERGDNEQFF
TGCGCCAGCAGCTTGGAACGGGGTGACAATGAGCAGTTCTTC
>once|.|TRBJ2-7|TRBV5-1
CASSLRGESLYEQYF
TGCGCCAGCAGCTTGCGCGGGGAATCCCTCTACGAGCAGTACTTC
>few|TRBD1|TRBJ1-1|TRBV10-3
CAISPRTGNTEAFF
TGTGCCATCAGTCCGAGGACAGGGAACACTGAAGCTTTCTTT
>.|.|TRBJ1-1|TRBV15
CTTSAEEWGTEAFF
TGTACCACCAGCGCAGAGGAGTGGGGCACTGAAGCTTTCTTT
>few|.|TRBJ2-4|TRBV4-3
CASSHFPGDGNIQYF
TGCGCCAGCAGCCATTTTCCGGGAGACGGGAACATTCAGTACTTC
>once|.|TRBJ1-2|TRBV25-1
CASSGSVSNYGYTF
TGTGCCAGCAGTGGTTCGGTCTCTAACTATGGCTACACCTTC
>.|TRBD1|TRBJ1-1|TRBV2
CLPFGDRGLSEAFF
TGTCTCCCCTTCGGGGACAGGGGGTTGAGTGAAGCTTTCTTT
>.|.|TRBJ1-5|TRBV6-2/TRBV6-3
CASGRNGNQPQHF
TGTGCCAGCGGACGCAATGGCAATCAGCCCCAGCATTTT
>few|TRBD1|TRBJ2-1|TRBV6-5
CASSSNRGEQFF
TGTGCCAGCAGTTCCAACAGGGGTGAGCAGTTCTTC
>few|.|TRBJ2-7|TRBV5-1
CASSLDPLSYEQYF
TGCGCCAGCAGCTTGGACCCTCTCTCCTACGAGCAGTACTTC
>.|.|TRBJ2-7|TRBV12-5
CASGLHSYEQYF
TGTGCTAGTGGTTTGCATAGCTACGAGCAGTACTTC
>.|.|TRBJ1-1|TRBV9
CASSVVGGTNTEAFF
TGTGCCAGCAGCGTAGTAGGGGGGACCAACACTGAAGCTTTCTTT
>many|TRBD1|TRBJ1-1|TRBV29-1
CSVETGGTEAFF
TGCAGCGTTGAGACAGGGGGAACTGAAGCTTTCTTT
>.|TRBD2|TRBJ2-2|TRBV7-2
CASKAGVGELFF
TGTGCCAGCAAAGCGGGAGTTGGGGAGCTGTTTTTT
>.|TRBD1|TRBJ1-2|TRBV2
CASNVQGAGNYGYTF
TGTGCCAGCAATGTCCAGGGGGCTGGAAACTATGGCTACACCTTC
>few|.|TRBJ1-2|TRBV2
CASSPQGFGGYGYTF
TGTGCCAGCAGTCCCCAGGGCTTCGGAGGTTACGGCTACACCTTC
>.|.|TRBJ2-7|TRBV5-1
CASRVDMNPYEQYF
TGCGCCAGCAGGGTTGACATGAATCCCTACGAGCAGTACTTC
>.|.|TRBJ2-5|TRBV6-5
CASSSLFPAPETQYF
TGTGCCAGCAGTTCCCTCTTCCCAGCCCCGGAGACCCAGTACTTC
>few|TRBD1|TRBJ1-6|TRBV7-2
CASSSTGVSPLHF
TGTGCCAGCAGCTCAACAGGGGTTTCACCCCTCCACTTT
>once|.|TRBJ1-5|TRBV30
CAWSVREGSNQPQHF
TGTGCCTGGAGTGTACGAGAGGGAAGCAATCAGCCCCAGCATTTT
>few|.|TRBJ1-5|TRBV9
CASSVGAGEGQPQHF
TGTGCCAGCAGCGTAGGGGCAGGGGAAGGTCAGCCCCAGCATTTT
>.|TRBD2|TRBJ2-1|TRBV29-1
CSLRTSGNYNEQFF
TGCAGCCTAAGGACTAGCGGAAACTACAATGAGCAGTTCTTC
>.|.|TRBJ2-3|TRBV5-5
CASSWEDTQYF
TGTGCCAGCAGCTGGGAGGATACGCAGTATTTT
>.|.|TRBJ2-1|TRBV27
CASSYRTGPGEQFF
TGTGCCAGCAGTTACCGGACCGGGCCGGGTGAGCAGTTCTTC
>many|.|TRBJ2-1|TRBV29-1
CSVEFRQYEQFF
TGCAGCGTTGAATTTAGGCAGTATGAGCAGTTCTTC
>few|.|TRBJ2-2|TRBV6-1
CASHSQRLFF
TGTGCCAGCCATTCGCAAAGGCTGTTTTTT
>few|TRBD2|TRBJ2-1|TRBV27
CASSPLGGYNEQFF
TGTGCCAGCAGCCCGCTGGGGGGGTACAATGAGCAGTTCTTC
>.|TRBD1|TRBJ1-1|TRBV19
CASSSGQRNTGAFF
TGTGCCAGTAGTTCGGGACAGAGGAACACTGGAGCTTTCTTT
>.|.|TRBJ1-2|TRBV11-2
CASSTQGANYGYTF
TGTGCCAGCAGCACTCAGGGAGCTAACTATGGCTACACCTTC
>.|.|TRBJ1-1|TRBV19
CASSPSRQAEAFF
TGTGCCAGTAGTCCTTCCAGACAGGCCGAAGCTTTCTTT
>few|.|TRBJ1-6|TRBV29-1
CSVAARYNSPLHF
TGCAGCGTTGCGGCCAGATACAATTCACCCCTCCACTTT
>few|.|TRBJ2-5|TRBV9
CASSARTAQETQYF
TGTGCCAGCAGCGCCCGGACAGCCCAAGAGACCCAGTACTTC
>many|.|TRBJ2-2|TRBV9
CASSGKNTGELFF
TGTGCCAGCAGCGGCAAGAACACCGGGGAGCTGTTTTTT
>.|.|TRBJ2-5|TRBV11-2
CASSPSIGETQYF
TGTGCCAGCAGCCCCTCGATAGGAGAGACCCAGTACTTC
>few|.|TRBJ2-2|TRBV5-1
CASSLDFFSGGELFF
TGCGCCAGCAGCTTGGATTTCTTCTCCGGGGGGGAGCTGTTTTTT
>few|.|TRBJ2-2|TRBV20-1
CSARADWGAGELFF
TGCAGTGCTAGAGCGGACTGGGGTGCCGGGGAGCTGTTTTTT
>few|.|TRBJ1-2|TRBV7-9
CASSPWLTHNYGYTF
TGTGCCAGCAGCCCGTGGTTGACCCATAACTATGGCTACACCTTC
>few|.|TRBJ2-3|TRBV5-6
CASSFSRTDTQYF
TGTGCCAGCAGCTTTTCCCGCACAGATACGCAGTATTTT
>once|.|TRBJ2-1|TRBV29-1
CSVEPGRLRRRNEQFF
TGCAGCGTTGAACCTGGAAGGCTCCGAAGGAGGAATGAGCAGTTCTTC
>.|.|TRBJ2-2|TRBV29-1
CSVEREGGENTWELFF
TGCAGCGTTGAAAGGGAAGGGGGAGAAAACACCTGGGAGCTGTTTTTT
>.|.|TRBJ1-4|TRBV30
CAWSGRGPNEKLFF
TGTGCCTGGAGTGGAAGGGGCCCTAATGAAAAACTGTTTTTT
>many|TRBD1|TRBJ1-4|TRBV15
CATSSIGQGREKLFF
TGTGCCACCAGCTCCATCGGACAGGGCCGCGAAAAACTGTTTTTT
>.|TRBD2|TRBJ2-1|TRBV29-1
CSVEGLAAQFLYNEQFF
TGCAGCGTGGAAGGACTAGCGGCGCAATTCCTCTACAATGAGCAGTTCTTC
>few|TRBD1|TRBJ1-5|TRBV20-1
CSARDSRDRFQPQHF
TGCAGTGCTAGAGATTCGCGGGACAGGTTTCAGCCCCAGCATTTT
>.|.|TRBJ2-2|TRBV29-1
CSVEADTGELFF
TGCAGCGTTGAGGCGGACACCGGGGAGCTGTTTTTT
>.|TRBD1|TRBJ1-5|TRBV12-3/TRBV12-4
CASRYSTGNQPQHF
TGTGCCAGCAGATACTCGACAGGGAACCAGCCCCAGCATTTT
>many|.|TRBJ2-1|TRBV20-1
CSARGPRNEQFF
TGCAGTGCTAGGGGGCCTCGCAATGAGCAGTTCTTC